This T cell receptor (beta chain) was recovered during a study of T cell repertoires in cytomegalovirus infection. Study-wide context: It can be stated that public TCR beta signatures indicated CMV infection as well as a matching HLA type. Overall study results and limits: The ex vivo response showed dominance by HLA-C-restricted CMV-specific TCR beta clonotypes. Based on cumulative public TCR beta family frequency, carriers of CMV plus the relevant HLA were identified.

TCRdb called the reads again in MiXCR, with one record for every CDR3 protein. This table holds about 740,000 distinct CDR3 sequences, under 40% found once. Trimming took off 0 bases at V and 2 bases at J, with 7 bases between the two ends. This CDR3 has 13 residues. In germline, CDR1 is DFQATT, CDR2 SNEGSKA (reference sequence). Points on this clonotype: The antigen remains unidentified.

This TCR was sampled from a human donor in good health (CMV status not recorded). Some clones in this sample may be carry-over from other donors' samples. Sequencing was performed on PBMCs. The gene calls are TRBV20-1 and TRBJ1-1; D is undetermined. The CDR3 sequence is CSAREPRNTEAFF. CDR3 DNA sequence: TGCAGTGCTAGAGAGCCAAGAAACACTGAAGCTTTCTTT.